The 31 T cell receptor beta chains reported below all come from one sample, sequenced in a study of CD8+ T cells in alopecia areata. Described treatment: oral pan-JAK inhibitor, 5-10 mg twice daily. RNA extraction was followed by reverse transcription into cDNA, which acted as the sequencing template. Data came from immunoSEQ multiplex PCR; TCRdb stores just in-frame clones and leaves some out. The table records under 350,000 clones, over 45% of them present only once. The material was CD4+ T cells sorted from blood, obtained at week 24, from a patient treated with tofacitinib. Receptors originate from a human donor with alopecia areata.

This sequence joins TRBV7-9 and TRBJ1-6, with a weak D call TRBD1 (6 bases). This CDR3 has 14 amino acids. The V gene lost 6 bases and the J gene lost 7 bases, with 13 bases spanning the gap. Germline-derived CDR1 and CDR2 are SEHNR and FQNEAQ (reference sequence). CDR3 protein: CASRPQGGNSPLHF. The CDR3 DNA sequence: TGTGCCAGCAGACCACAGGGCGGAAATTCACCCCTCCACTTT.

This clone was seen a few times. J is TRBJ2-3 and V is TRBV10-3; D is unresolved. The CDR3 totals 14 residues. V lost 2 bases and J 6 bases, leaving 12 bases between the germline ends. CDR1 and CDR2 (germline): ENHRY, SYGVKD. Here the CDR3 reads CAISELVSSDTQYF. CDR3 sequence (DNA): TGTGCCATCAGTGAGCTTGTTAGCTCCGATACGCAGTATTTT.

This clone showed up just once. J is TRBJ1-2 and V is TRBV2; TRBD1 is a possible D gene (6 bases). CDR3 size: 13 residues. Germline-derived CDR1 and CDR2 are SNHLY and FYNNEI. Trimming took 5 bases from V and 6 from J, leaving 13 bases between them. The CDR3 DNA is TGTGCCAGCAGTAACAGGGCGGTGAATGGCTACACCTTC. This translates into CASSNRAVNGYTF. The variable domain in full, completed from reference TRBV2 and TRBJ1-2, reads EPEVTQTPSHQVTQMGQEVILRCVPISNHLYFYWYRQILGQKVEFLVSFYNNEISEKSEIFDDQFSVERPDGSNFTLKIRSTKLEDSAMYFCASSNRAVNGYTFGSGTRLTVV.

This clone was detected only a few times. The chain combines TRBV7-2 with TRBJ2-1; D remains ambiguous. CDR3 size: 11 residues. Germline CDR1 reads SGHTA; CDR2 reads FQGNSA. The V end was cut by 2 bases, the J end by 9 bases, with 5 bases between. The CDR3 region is CASSLLGEQFF. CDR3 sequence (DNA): TGTGCCAGCAGCTTATTGGGTGAGCAGTTCTTC.

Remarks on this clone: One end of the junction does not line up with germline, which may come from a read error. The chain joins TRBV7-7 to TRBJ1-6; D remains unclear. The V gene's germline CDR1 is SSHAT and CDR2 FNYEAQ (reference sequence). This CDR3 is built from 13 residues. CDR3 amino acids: CASSFLGHSPLHF. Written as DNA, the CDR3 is TGTGCTAGCAGCTTCCTGGGCCACTCACCCCTCCACTTT.

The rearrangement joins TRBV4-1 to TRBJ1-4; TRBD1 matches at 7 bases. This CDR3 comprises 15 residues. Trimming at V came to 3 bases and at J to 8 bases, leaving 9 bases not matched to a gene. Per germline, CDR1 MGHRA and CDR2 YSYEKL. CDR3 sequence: CASSQLGQAEEKLFF. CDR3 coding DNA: TGCGCCAGCAGCCAGCTTGGACAGGCAGAGGAAAAACTGTTTTTT.

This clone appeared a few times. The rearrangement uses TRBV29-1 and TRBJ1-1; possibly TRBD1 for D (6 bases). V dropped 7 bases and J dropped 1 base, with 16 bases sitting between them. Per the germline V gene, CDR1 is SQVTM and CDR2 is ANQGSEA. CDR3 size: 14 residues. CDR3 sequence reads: CSADGGHKNTEAFF. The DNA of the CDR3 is TGCAGCGCCGATGGGGGACATAAGAACACTGAAGCTTTCTTT.

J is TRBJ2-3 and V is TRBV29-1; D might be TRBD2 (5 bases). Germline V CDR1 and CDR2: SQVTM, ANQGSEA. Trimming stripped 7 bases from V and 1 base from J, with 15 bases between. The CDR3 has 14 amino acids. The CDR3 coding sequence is TGCAGCGCTCCTCGGGGAACAGGCACAGATACGCAGTATTTT. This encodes CSAPRGTGTDTQYF.

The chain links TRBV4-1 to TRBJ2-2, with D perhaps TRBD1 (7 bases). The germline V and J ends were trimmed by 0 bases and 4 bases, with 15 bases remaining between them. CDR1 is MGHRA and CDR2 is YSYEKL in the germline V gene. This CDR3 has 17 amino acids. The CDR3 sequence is CASSQEGQGGVTGELFF. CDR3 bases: TGCGCCAGCAGCCAAGAAGGGCAGGGGGGCGTCACCGGGGAGCTGTTTTTT.

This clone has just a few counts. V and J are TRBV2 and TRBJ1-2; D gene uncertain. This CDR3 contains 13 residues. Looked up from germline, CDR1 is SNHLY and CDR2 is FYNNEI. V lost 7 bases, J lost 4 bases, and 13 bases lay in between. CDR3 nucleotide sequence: TGTGCCAGCAACAGCAACGGGCTCTATGGCTACACCTTC. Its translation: CASNSNGLYGYTF.

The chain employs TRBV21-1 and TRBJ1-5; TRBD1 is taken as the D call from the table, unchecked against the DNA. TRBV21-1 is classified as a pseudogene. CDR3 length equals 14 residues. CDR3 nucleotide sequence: TGTGCCAGCAGCAAAGTCAGGGTACATCAGCCCCAGCATTTT. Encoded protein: CASSKVRVHQPQHF.

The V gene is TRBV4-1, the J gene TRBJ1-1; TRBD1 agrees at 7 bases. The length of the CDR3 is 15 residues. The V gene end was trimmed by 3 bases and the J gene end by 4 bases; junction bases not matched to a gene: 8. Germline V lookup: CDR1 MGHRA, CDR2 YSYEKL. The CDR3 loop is CASSQPTGRGTEAFF. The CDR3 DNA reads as TGCGCCAGCAGCCAGCCGACAGGGCGGGGCACTGAAGCTTTCTTT.

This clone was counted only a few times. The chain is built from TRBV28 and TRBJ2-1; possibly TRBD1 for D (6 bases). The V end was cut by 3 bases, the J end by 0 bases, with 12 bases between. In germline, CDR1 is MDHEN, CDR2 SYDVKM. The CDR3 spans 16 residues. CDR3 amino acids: CASSLGDTSSYNEQFF. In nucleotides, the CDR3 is TGTGCCAGCAGTTTGGGGGACACTAGCTCCTACAATGAGCAGTTCTTC.

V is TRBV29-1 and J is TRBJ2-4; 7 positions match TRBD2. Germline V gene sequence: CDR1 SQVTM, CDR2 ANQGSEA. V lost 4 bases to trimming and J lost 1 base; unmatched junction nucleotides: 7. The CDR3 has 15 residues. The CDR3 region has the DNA TGCAGCGTTGGCCTAGCGGAAAAGGCCAAAAACATTCAGTACTTC. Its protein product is CSVGLAEKAKNIQYF.

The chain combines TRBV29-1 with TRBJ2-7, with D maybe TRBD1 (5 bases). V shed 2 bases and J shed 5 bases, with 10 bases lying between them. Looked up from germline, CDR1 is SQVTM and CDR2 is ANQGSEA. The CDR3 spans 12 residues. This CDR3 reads CSVEQGSNEQYF. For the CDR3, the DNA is TGCAGCGTTGAACAGGGTAGCAACGAGCAGTACTTC.

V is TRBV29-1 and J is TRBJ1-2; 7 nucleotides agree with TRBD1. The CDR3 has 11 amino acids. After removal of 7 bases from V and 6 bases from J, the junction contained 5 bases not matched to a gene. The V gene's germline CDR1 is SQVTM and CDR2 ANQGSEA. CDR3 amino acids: CSASTGNGYTF. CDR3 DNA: TGCAGCGCCTCGACAGGGAATGGCTACACCTTC.

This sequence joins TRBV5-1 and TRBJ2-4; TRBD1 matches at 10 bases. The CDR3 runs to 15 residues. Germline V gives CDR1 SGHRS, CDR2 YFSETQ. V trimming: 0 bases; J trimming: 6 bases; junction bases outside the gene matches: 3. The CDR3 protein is CASSLARDRGNIQYF. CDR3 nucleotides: TGCGCCAGCAGCTTGGCTAGGGACAGGGGAAACATTCAGTACTTC.

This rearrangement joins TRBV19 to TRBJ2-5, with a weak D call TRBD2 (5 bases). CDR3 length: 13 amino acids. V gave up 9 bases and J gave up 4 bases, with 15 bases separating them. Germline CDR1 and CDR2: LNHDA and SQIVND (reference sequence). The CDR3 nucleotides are TGTGCCAGCACCAGAGGTGCGGGAGAGACCCAGTACTTC. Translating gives CASTRGAGETQYF.

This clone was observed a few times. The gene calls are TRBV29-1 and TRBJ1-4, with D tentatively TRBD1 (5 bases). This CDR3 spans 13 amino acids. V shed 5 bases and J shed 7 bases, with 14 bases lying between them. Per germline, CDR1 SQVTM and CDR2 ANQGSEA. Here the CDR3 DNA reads TGCAGCGTTTTAACAGGACGGGGTGAAAAACTGTTTTTT. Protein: CSVLTGRGEKLFF.

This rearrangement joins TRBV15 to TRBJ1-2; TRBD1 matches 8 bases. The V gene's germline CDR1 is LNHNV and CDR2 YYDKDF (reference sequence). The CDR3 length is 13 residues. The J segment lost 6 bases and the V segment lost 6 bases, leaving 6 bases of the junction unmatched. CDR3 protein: CATRATGAHGYTF. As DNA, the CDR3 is TGTGCCACCAGGGCGACAGGGGCCCATGGCTACACCTTC. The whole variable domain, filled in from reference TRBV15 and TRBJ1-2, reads DAMVIQNPRYQVTQFGKPVTLSCSQTLNHNVMYWYQQKSSQAPKLLFHYYDKDFNNEADTPDNFQSRRPNTSFCFLDIRSPGLGDTAMYLCATRATGAHGYTFGSGTRLTVV.

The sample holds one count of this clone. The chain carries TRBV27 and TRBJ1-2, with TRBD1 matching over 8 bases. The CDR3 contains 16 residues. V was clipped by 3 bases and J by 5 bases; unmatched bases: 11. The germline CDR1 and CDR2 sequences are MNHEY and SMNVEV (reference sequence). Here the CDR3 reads CASSFSSRGRLYGYTF. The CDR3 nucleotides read TGTGCCAGCAGTTTCTCGTCCAGGGGGCGATTATATGGCTACACCTTC.

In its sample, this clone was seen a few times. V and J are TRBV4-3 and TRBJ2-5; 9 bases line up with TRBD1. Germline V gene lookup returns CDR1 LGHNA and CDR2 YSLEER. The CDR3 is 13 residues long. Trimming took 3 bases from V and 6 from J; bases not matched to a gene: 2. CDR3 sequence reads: CASSQDRGQTQYF. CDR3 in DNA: TGCGCCAGCAGCCAGGACAGGGGCCAGACCCAGTACTTC.

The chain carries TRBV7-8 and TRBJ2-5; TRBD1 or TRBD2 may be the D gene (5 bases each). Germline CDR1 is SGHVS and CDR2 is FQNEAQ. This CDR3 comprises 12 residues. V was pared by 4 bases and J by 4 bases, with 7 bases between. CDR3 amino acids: CASSSGAETQYF. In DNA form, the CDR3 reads TGTGCCAGCAGCTCCGGGGCAGAGACCCAGTACTTC. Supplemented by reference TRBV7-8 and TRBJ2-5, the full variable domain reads GAGVSQSPRYKVAKRGQDVALRCDPISGHVSLFWYQQALGQGPEFLTYFQNEAQLDKSGLPSDRFFAERPEGSVSTLKIQRTQQEDSAVYLCASSSGAETQYFGPGTRLLVL.

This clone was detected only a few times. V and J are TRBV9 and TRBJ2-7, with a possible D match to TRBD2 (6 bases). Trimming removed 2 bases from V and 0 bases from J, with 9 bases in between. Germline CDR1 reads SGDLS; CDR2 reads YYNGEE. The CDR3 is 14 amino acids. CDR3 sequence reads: CASSVGTHSYEQYF. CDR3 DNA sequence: TGTGCCAGCAGCGTGGGGACTCACTCCTACGAGCAGTACTTC.

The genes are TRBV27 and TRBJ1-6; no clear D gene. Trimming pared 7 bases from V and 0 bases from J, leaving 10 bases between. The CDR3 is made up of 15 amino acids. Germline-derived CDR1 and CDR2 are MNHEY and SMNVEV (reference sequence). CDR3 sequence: CASTLSRSYNSPLHF. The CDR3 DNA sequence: TGTGCCAGCACCTTATCGCGCTCCTATAATTCACCCCTCCACTTT.

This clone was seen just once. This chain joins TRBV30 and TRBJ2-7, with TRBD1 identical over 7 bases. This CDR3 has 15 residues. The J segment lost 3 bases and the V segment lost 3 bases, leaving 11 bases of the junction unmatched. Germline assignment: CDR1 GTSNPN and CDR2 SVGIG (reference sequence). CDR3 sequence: CAWRARRGGLYEQYF. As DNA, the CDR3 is TGTGCCTGGAGGGCCCGGCGAGGGGGCCTCTACGAGCAGTACTTC.

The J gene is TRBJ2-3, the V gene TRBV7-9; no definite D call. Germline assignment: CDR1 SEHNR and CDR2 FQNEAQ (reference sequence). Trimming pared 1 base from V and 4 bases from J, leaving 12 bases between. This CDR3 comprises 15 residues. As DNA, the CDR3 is TGTGCCAGCAGCTTAGGGTTTCGTTCCGCAGATACGCAGTATTTT. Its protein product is CASSLGFRSADTQYF. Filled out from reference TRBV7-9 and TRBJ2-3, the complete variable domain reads DTGVSQNPRHKITKRGQNVTFRCDPISEHNRLYWYRQTLGQGPEFLTYFQNEAQLEKSRLLSDRFSAERPKGSFSTLEIQRTEQGDSAMYLCASSLGFRSADTQYFGPGTRLTVL.

CDR3 protein: CASSVPLNPDTQYF. In DNA form, the CDR3 reads TGTGCCAGCAGCGTACCGCTAAACCCAGATACGCAGTATTTT. The rearrangement links TRBV9 to TRBJ2-3; no reliable D call. The CDR3 is 14 amino acids. V was shortened by 1 base and J by 4 bases, with 10 bases between the two germline ends. Germline CDR1 SGDLS, CDR2 YYNGEE.

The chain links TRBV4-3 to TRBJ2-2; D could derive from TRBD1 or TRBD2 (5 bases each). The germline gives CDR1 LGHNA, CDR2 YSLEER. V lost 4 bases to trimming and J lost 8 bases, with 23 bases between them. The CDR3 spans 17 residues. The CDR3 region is CASSRAQGALVPGELFF. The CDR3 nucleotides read TGCGCCAGCAGCCGGGCACAAGGGGCACTAGTTCCAGGGGAGCTGTTTTTT.

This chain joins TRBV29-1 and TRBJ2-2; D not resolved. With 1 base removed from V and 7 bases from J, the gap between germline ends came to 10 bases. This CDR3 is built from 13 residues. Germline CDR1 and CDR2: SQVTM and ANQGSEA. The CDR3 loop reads CSVEGNTDGELFF. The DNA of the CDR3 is TGCAGCGTTGAAGGGAATACGGACGGGGAGCTGTTTTTT.

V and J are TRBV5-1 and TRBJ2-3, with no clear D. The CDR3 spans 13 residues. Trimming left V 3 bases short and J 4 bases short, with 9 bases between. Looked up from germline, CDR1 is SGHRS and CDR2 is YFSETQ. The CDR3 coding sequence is TGCGCCAGCAGCTCAAGACAAGCAGATACGCAGTATTTT. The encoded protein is CASSSRQADTQYF.